In its sample, the clone carrying this TCR beta chain was seen once. The table came from immunoSEQ multiplex PCR; TCRdb's copy has only in-frame clones and leaves some out. The sample lists tens of thousands of clones, 78% occurring once. The CDR3 is 15 residues long. Germline V lookup: CDR1 MNHNY, CDR2 SVGAGI (reference sequence). Trimming at V came to 7 bases and at J to 1 base, leaving 5 bases not matched to a gene. The data stem from a study of PD-1 blockade in mismatch repair-deficient tumors. The V call is TRBV6-6, the J call TRBJ1-5; the match to TRBD1 covers 9 bases. The sequence came from an adult with mismatch repair-deficient cancer. Sample: peripheral blood, taken 4 weeks after starting pembrolizumab. In DNA form, the CDR3 reads TGTGCCAGCAATCGGGACAGGGTAAGCAATCAGCCCCAGCATTTT. Amino acid sequence: CASNRDRVSNQPQHF.